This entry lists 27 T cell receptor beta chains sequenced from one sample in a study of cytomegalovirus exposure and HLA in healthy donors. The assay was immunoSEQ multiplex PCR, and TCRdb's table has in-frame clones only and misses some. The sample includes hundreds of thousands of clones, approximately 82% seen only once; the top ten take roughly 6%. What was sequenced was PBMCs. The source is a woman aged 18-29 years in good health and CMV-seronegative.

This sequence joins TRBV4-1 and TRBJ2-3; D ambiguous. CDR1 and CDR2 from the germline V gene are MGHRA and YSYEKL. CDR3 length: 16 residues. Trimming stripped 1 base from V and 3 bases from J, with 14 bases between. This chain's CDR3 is CASSQGVRIRTDTQYF. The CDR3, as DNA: TGCGCCAGCAGCCAAGGGGTCAGAATTAGAACAGATACGCAGTATTTT.

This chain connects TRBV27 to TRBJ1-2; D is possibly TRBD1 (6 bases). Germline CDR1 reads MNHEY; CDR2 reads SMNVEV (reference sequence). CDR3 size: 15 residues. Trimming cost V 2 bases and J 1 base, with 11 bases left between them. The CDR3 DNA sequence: TGTGCCAGCAGTTTAGAAGGGGGGTTTAACTATGGCTACACCTTC. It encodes CASSLEGGFNYGYTF.

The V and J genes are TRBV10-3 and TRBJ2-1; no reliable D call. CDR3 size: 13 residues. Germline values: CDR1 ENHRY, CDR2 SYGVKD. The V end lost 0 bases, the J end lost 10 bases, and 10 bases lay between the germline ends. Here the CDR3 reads CAISESIRPEQFF. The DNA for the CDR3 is TGTGCCATCAGTGAGTCGATCCGCCCCGAGCAGTTCTTC.

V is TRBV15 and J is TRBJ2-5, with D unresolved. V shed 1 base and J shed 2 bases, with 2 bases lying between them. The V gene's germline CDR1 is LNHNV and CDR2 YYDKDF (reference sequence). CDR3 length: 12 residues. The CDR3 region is CATSRGQETQYF. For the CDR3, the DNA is TGTGCCACCAGCAGAGGACAAGAGACCCAGTACTTC.

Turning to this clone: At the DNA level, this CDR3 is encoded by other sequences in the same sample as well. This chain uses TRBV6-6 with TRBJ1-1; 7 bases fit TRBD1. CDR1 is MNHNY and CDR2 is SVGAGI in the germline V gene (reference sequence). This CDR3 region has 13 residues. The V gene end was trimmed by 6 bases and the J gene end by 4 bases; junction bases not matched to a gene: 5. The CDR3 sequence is CASSRQGVTEAFF. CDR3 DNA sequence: TGTGCCAGCAGCCGACAGGGTGTCACTGAAGCTTTCTTT.

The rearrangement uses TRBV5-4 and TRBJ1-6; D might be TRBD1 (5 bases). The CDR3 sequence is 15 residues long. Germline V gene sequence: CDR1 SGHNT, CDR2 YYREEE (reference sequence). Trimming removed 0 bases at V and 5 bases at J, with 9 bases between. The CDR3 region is CASSLDRGNNSPLHF. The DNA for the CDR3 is TGTGCCAGCAGCTTGGATCGGGGGAATAATTCACCCCTCCACTTT.

The chain's CDR3 is CASSPQGGYDNTEAFF. The CDR3 DNA sequence: TGTGCCAGCAGTCCGCAAGGAGGGTATGATAACACTGAAGCTTTCTTT. The rearrangement links TRBV25-1 to TRBJ1-1; D uncertain. Trimming took off 5 bases at V and 2 bases at J, with 18 bases between the two ends. Germline V gene lookup returns CDR1 MGHDK and CDR2 SYGVNS. This CDR3 is built from 16 residues.

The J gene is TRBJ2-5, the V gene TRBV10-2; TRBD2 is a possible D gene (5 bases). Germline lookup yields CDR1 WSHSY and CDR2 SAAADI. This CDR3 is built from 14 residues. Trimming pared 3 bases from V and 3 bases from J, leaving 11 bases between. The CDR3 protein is CASSDPRREETQYF. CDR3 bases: TGCGCCAGCAGTGACCCTCGGCGGGAAGAGACCCAGTACTTC.

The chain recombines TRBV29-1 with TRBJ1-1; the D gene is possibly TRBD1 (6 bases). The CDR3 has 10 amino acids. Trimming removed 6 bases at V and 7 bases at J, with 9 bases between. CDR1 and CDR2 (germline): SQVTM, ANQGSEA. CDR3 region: CSVRQDEAFF. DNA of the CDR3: TGCAGCGTCCGACAGGATGAAGCTTTCTTT.

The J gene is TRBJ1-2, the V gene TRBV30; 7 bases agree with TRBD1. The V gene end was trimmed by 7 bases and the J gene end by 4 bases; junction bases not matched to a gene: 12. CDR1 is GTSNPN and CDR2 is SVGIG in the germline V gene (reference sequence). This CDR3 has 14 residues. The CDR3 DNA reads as TGTGCCTCAAAAGCGGGCAGGGGGTCCTATGGCTACACCTTC. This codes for CASKAGRGSYGYTF. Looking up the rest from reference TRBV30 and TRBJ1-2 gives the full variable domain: SQTIHQWPATLVQPVGSPLSLECTVEGTSNPNLYWYRQAAGRGLQLLFYSVGIGQISSEVPQNLSASRPQDRQFILSSKKLLLSDSGFYLCASKAGRGSYGYTFGSGTRLTVV.

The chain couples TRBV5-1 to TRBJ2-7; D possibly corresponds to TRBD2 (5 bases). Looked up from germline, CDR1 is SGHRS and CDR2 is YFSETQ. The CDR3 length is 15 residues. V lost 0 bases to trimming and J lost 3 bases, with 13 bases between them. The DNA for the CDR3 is TGCGCCAGCAGCTTGGTTCCCGGGGTGAACTACGAGCAGTACTTC. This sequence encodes CASSLVPGVNYEQYF.

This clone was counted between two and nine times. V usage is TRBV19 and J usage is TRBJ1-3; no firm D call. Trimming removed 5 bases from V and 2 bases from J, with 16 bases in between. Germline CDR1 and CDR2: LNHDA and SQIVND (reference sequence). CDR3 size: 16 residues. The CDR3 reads CASSPDSTMAGNTIYF. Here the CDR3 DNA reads TGTGCCAGTAGTCCTGACTCGACCATGGCTGGAAACACCATATATTTT.

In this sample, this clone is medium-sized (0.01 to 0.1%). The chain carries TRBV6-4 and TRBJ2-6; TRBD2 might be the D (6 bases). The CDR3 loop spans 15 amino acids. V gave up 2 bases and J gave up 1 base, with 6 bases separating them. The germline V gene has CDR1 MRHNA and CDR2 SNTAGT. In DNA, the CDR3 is TGTGCCAGCAGTGACGGGGGGTCTGGGGCCAACGTCCTGACTTTC. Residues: CASSDGGSGANVLTF.

The CDR3 region is CASSPGQTYNEQFF. The CDR3 nucleotides read TGTGCCAGCAGCCCGGGACAGACTTACAATGAGCAGTTCTTC. The chain has TRBV27 and TRBJ2-1, with 7 bases that match TRBD1. CDR3 size: 14 residues. The J segment lost 4 bases and the V segment lost 6 bases, leaving 6 bases of the junction unmatched. Germline V gives CDR1 MNHEY, CDR2 SMNVEV (reference sequence).

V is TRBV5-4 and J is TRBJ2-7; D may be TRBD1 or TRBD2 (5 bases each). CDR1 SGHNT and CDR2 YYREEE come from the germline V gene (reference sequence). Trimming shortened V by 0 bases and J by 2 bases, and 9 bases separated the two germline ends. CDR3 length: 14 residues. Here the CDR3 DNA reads TGTGCCAGCAGCTTGGGAGGGGCCACCTACGAGCAGTACTTC. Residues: CASSLGGATYEQYF. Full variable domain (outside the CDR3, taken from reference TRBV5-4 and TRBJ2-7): ETGVTQSPTHLIKTRGQQVTLRCSSQSGHNTVSWYQQALGQGPQFIFQYYREEENGRGNFPPRFSGLQFPNYSSELNVNALELDDSALYLCASSLGGATYEQYFGPGTRLTVT.

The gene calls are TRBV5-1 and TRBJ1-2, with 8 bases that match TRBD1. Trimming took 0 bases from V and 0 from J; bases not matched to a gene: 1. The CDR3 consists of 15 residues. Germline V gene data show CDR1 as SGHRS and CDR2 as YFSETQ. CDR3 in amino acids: CASSLEDRANYGYTF. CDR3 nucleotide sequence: TGCGCCAGCAGCTTGGAGGACAGGGCTAACTATGGCTACACCTTC.

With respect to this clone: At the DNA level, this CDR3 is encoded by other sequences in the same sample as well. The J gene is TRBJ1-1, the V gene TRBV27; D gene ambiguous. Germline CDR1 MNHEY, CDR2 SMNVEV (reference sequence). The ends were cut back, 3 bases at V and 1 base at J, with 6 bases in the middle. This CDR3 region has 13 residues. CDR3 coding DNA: TGTGCCAGCAGTTTCGGTGGGAACACTGAAGCTTTCTTT. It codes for CASSFGGNTEAFF.

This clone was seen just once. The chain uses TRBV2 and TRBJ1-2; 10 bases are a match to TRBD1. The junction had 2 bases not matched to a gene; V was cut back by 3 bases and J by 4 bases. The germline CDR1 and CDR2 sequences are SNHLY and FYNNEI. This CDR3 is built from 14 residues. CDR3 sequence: CASSERTGGYGYTF. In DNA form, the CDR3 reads TGTGCCAGCAGTGAGAGGACAGGGGGCTATGGCTACACCTTC.

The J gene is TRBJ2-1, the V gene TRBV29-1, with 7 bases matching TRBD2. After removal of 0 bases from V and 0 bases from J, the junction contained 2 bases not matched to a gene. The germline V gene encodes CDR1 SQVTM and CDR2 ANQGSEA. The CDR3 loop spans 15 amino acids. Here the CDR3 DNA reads TGCAGCGTTGAAGATCCGGGGGGCTCCTACAATGAGCAGTTCTTC. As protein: CSVEDPGGSYNEQFF.

CDR3 coding DNA: TGTGCCAGCAGTCCTAACAGGGGGAATTCCTACAATGAGCAGTTCTTC. Protein: CASSPNRGNSYNEQFF. The rearrangement links TRBV9 to TRBJ2-1, with 8 positions matching TRBD1. Germline V lookup: CDR1 SGDLS, CDR2 YYNGEE. With 5 bases clipped from V and 1 base from J, the junction kept 8 bases outside the gene matches. CDR3 size: 16 residues.

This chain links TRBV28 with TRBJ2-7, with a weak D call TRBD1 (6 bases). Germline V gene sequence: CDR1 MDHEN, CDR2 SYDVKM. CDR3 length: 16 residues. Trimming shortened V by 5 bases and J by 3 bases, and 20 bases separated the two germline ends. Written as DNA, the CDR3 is TGTGCCAGCAGTCCCCCCCGGGCGGAAGGGGGCTACGAGCAGTACTTC. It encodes CASSPPRAEGGYEQYF. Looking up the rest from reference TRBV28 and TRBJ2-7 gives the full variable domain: DVKVTQSSRYLVKRTGEKVFLECVQDMDHENMFWYRQDPGLGLRLIYFSYDVKMKEKGDIPEGYSVSREKKERFSLILESASTNQTSMYLCASSPPRAEGGYEQYFGPGTRLTVT.

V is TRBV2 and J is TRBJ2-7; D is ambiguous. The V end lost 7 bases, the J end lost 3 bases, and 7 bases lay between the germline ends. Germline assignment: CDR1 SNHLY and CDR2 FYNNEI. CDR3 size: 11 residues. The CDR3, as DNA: TGTGCCAGCAACCGAAACTACGAGCAGTACTTC. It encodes CASNRNYEQYF.

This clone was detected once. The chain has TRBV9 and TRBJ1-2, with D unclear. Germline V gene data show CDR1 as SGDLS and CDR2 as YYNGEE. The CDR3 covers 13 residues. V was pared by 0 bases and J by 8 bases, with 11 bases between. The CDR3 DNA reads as TGTGCCAGCAGCGTAGAAGGGCTGCAAGGCTACACCTTC. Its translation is CASSVEGLQGYTF.

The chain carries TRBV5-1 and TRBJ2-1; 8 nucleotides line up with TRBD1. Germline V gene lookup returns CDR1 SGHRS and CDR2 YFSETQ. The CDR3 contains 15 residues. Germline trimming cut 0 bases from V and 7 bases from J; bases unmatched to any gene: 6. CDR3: CASSLGGTGINEQFF. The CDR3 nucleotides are TGCGCCAGCAGCTTGGGTGGGACAGGAATTAATGAGCAGTTCTTC.

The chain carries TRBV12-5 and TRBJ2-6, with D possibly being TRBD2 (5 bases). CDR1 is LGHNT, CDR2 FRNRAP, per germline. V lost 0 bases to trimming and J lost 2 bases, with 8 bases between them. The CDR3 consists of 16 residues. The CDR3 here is CASGLVVEAGANVLTF. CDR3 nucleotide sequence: TGTGCTAGTGGTTTGGTGGTGGAGGCTGGGGCCAACGTCCTGACTTTC.

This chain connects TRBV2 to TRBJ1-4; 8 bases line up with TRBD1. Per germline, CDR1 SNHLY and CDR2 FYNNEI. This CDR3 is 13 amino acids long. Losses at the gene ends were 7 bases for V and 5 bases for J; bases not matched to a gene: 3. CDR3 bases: TGTGCCAGCAAAAGACAGGGGAATGAAAAACTGTTTTTT. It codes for CASKRQGNEKLFF.

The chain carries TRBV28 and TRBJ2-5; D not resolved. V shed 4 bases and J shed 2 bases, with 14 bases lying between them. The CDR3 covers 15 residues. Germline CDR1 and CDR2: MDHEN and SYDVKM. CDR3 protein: CASSSPPSYQETQYF. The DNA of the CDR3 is TGTGCCAGCAGTTCCCCCCCCAGCTATCAAGAGACCCAGTACTTC.